This TCR beta chain was profiled in a study of blood T cell repertoires in COVID-19. Study at large: Some COVID-19 samples were acute and others convalescent; all came from the United States, Italy and Spain. Sources were T cells, B-cell-depleted T cells, or PBMCs; the material itself was cDNA or gDNA.

The V gene end was trimmed by 7 bases and the J gene end by 4 bases; junction bases not matched to a gene: 10. The CDR3 loop spans 15 amino acids. CDR1 is SGDLS and CDR2 is YYNGEE in the germline V gene. Source study methods: Estimation of nucleated cell counts was performed using reference gene primer amplification. Produced via immunoSEQ multiplex PCR; TCRdb's table is partial and in-frame only. V, J and clone size are those of that table, while D and trimming were read from the DNA. Of 130,000 or so clones in the sample, roughly 80% were seen once. Sequencing was done on a sample of peripheral blood. The rearrangement joins TRBV9 to TRBJ2-1, with 8 bases that match TRBD2. The TCR was taken from a woman at least 80 years old with acute or convalescent COVID-19. The CDR3 protein is CASSVGLALYNEQFF. The CDR3 DNA follows: TGTGCCAGCTCCGTAGGACTAGCCCTATACAATGAGCAGTTCTTC.